The next 26 T cell receptor beta chains were all read from a single sample in a study of human T cells and chemical hapten exposure (dated by TCRdb to about 2021). Interpreted using the paper, the time point label stands for: patch test 1, 2 weeks after DPC sensitization. In light of the paper, this sample's treatment or condition label describes: therapeutic diphenylcyclopropenone sensitization with weekly scalp DPC. The library came from RACE. Sequenced using a NextSeq 500. TCRdb redid the processing of the public reads, applying fastp at Q25 and MiXCR, and retained in-frame beta chains. Records with the same CDR3 protein are collapsed into one entry carrying the most frequent genes and DNA. The sample has 120,000 or so distinct CDR3 sequences on record, 12% to 15% of them singletons. The ten largest clonotypes hold around 0.99% of the sample. Material: whole blood, obtained in connection with sensitization to the hapten diphenylcyclopropenone (DPC). The receptors shown here come from a man between 18 and 35 years old with alopecia areata. Some clones in this sample may be carry-over from other donors' samples.

This clonotype has more than one count but fewer than ten. The chain is built from TRBV11-2 and TRBJ2-2; unclear D gene. From germline, CDR1 is SGHAT and CDR2 FQNNGV. The CDR3 length is 15 residues. Trimming shortened V by 0 bases and J by 6 bases, and 11 bases separated the two germline ends. Here the CDR3 DNA reads TGTGCCAGCAGCTTAGACCCACAAGGTGCCGGGGAGCTGTTTTTT. It specifies CASSLDPQGAGELFF. Full variable domain (rest looked up from reference TRBV11-2 and TRBJ2-2): EAGVAQSPRYKIIEKRQSVAFWCNPISGHATLYWYQQILGQGPKLLIQFQNNGVVDDSQLPKDRFSAERLKGVDSTLKIQPAKLEDSAVYLCASSLDPQGAGELFFGEGSRLTVL.

Remarks on this clonotype: Compared with germline, one end of the junction differs, possibly owing to a read error. This rearrangement joins TRBV10-3 to TRBJ2-1, with 14 positions matching TRBD2. CDR1 ENHRY and CDR2 SYGVKD come from the germline V gene. This CDR3 comprises 17 residues. The CDR3 loop is CATMPTSGGVSYNEQLF. In DNA, the CDR3 is TGTGCCACAATGCCGACTAGCGGGGGGGTCTCCTACAATGAGCAGTTGTTC.

This clonotype was observed a few times. This CDR3 is CSVERTGGDEQYF. CDR3 sequence (DNA): TGCAGCGTTGAACGGACAGGGGGCGACGAGCAGTACTTC. The chain uses TRBV29-1 and TRBJ2-7; TRBD1 matches at 11 bases. Trimming removed 2 bases from V and 5 bases from J; junction bases left unmatched: 2. The CDR3 length is 13 residues. Germline V gene data show CDR1 as SQVTM and CDR2 as ANQGSEA.

This clonotype was detected a few times. The chain uses TRBV7-9 and TRBJ1-6; TRBD1 might be the D (5 bases). From germline, CDR1 is SEHNR and CDR2 FQNEAQ (reference sequence). The CDR3 has 14 residues. V was pared by 1 base and J by 8 bases, with 9 bases between. The CDR3 reads CASSLGDPDSPLHF. The CDR3 DNA reads TGTGCCAGCAGCTTAGGGGACCCAGATTCACCCCTCCACTTT.

J is TRBJ2-5 and V is TRBV7-7, with D possibly being TRBD1 or TRBD2 (5 bases each). The V gene's germline CDR1 is SSHAT and CDR2 FNYEAQ (reference sequence). The CDR3 runs 18 residues. Trimming pared 5 bases from V and 0 bases from J, leaving 22 bases between. Written as DNA, the CDR3 is TGTGCCAGCAGCCTACAATACCGGAGGAGACAGAACCAAGAGACCCAGTACTTC. This translates into CASSLQYRRRQNQETQYF.

This chain connects TRBV6-2 or TRBV6-3 to TRBJ2-3; possible D gene TRBD2, 6 bases. The germline V gene has CDR1 MNHEY and CDR2 SVGEGT. This CDR3 has 14 amino acids. The V gene lost 6 bases and the J gene lost 3 bases, with 13 bases spanning the gap. The CDR3 loop reads CASRPGLLTDTQYF. CDR3 nucleotide sequence: TGTGCCAGCAGACCGGGACTCCTGACAGATACGCAGTATTTT.

V usage is TRBV12-3 or TRBV12-4 and J usage is TRBJ1-6; 7 bases match TRBD1. V lost 9 bases, J lost 9 bases, and 5 bases stayed unmatched. CDR3 length: 12 residues. This chain's CDR3 is CASNRGISPLHF. CDR3 nucleotides: TGTGCCAGTAACAGGGGTATTTCACCCCTCCACTTT.

This clonotype was seen more than once but under ten times. Here the CDR3 reads CSARSSGGENIQYF. CDR3 coding DNA: TGCAGTGCTAGATCGAGCGGGGGGGAAAACATTCAGTACTTC. The chain combines TRBV20-1 with TRBJ2-4; 10 bases align to TRBD2. Trimming cost V 2 bases and J 5 bases; bases outside gene matches: 3. CDR3 length: 14 residues. Germline V gene data show CDR1 as DFQATT and CDR2 as SNEGSKA (reference sequence).

This clonotype has only a few counts. The chain recombines TRBV6-2 or TRBV6-3 with TRBJ2-7; no firm D call. The CDR3 has 13 amino acids. CDR1 is MNHEY, CDR2 SVGEGT, per germline. Between the trimmed V and J ends, which lost 5 bases and 3 bases, there was a span of 11 bases. The CDR3 sequence is CASSLSRYYEQYV. CDR3 in DNA: TGTGCCAGCAGTCTCTCTCGCTACTACGAGCAGTACGTC.

The chain links TRBV7-2 to TRBJ1-3; D gene unclear. This CDR3 is 12 amino acids long. The V and J ends lost 3 bases and 2 bases respectively, with 2 bases between them. The germline gives CDR1 SGHTA, CDR2 FQGNSA. In DNA, the CDR3 is TGTGCCAGCAGCTTGCCTGGAAACACCATATATTTT. Protein: CASSLPGNTIYF.

This sequence joins TRBV29-1 and TRBJ1-1; no reliable D call. The CDR3 is made up of 12 amino acids. Trimming removed 6 bases from V and 5 bases from J, with 13 bases in between. The germline CDR1 and CDR2 sequences are SQVTM and ANQGSEA. CDR3 coding DNA: TGCAGCGTCCGAGAGGGAATGACTGAAGCTTTCTTT. It codes for CSVREGMTEAFF.

The rearrangement uses TRBV6-2 or TRBV6-3 and TRBJ1-2, with TRBD1 as a possible D gene (6 bases). Trimming stripped 6 bases from V and 3 bases from J, with 11 bases between. The germline V gene has CDR1 MNHEY and CDR2 SVGEGT. The CDR3 has 13 amino acids. Here the CDR3 reads CASSLTGYYGYTF. The CDR3 DNA is TGTGCCAGCAGCCTAACAGGGTACTATGGCTACACCTTC.

The chain links TRBV12-3 or TRBV12-4 to TRBJ1-1, with D possibly TRBD1 on 6 matching bases. Trimming cost V 3 bases and J 1 base, with 15 bases left between them. The CDR3 extends over 16 amino acids. The CDR3 bases are TGTGCCAGCAGTTTTGGGCAGGGGTCTGGGAACACTGAAGCTTTCTTT. It translates to CASSFGQGSGNTEAFF.

This clonotype was counted between two and nine times. The chain employs TRBV6-5 and TRBJ2-1; no clear D. Germline CDR1 is MNHEY and CDR2 is SVGAGI. CDR3 length: 16 amino acids. Trimming stripped 0 bases from V and 0 bases from J, with 9 bases between. The CDR3 nucleotides are TGTGCCAGCAGTTACTCGAAACCCAGCTCCTACAATGAGCAGTTCTTC. It translates to CASSYSKPSSYNEQFF.

This clonotype was counted ten times or more. The genes are TRBV11-2 and TRBJ1-2, with a weak D call TRBD1 (6 bases). Looked up from germline, CDR1 is SGHAT and CDR2 is FQNNGV. This CDR3 contains 19 residues. V gave up 0 bases and J gave up 2 bases, with 22 bases separating them. The CDR3 region has the DNA TGTGCCAGCAGCTTAGATCCCTCCTTCGAGACAGGCGGAAACTATGGCTACACCTTC. Translating it yields CASSLDPSFETGGNYGYTF.

The chain uses TRBV5-1 and TRBJ2-1, with 9 nucleotides matching TRBD2. The length of the CDR3 is 15 residues. Germline V gives CDR1 SGHRS, CDR2 YFSETQ. The ends lost 0 bases at V and 6 bases at J; junction bases unmatched: 4. Here the CDR3 DNA reads TGCGCCAGCAGCTTGGTAGCGGGGGTCCCCAATGAGCAGTTCTTC. Translated, it gives CASSLVAGVPNEQFF.

This chain connects TRBV3-1 to TRBJ2-7; D uncertain. CDR3 length: 15 residues. V was trimmed by 3 bases and J by 0 bases, leaving 12 bases between them. The germline V gene has CDR1 LGHDT and CDR2 YNNKEL (reference sequence). DNA for the CDR3: TGTGCCAGCAGCCACGGGCAGCCAAGCTCCTACGAGCAGTACTTC. It yields the protein CASSHGQPSSYEQYF.

This clonotype was counted only a few times. J is TRBJ2-3 and V is TRBV6-4; no firm D call. The ends were cut back, 8 bases at V and 8 bases at J, with 20 bases in the middle. This CDR3 comprises 14 residues. Germline CDR1 MRHNA, CDR2 SNTAGT. CDR3 sequence reads: CASSETRRVGTQYF. The CDR3 nucleotides are TGTGCCAGCTCCGAGACCCGTCGCGTGGGTACGCAGTATTTT.

This clonotype has at least ten counts. The V and J genes are TRBV14 and TRBJ2-3; no clear D gene. The V and J ends lost 0 bases and 2 bases respectively, with 12 bases between them. The CDR3 sequence is 16 residues long. Germline loops: CDR1 SGHDN, CDR2 FVKESK. CDR3 sequence reads: CASSQEIRYSTDTQYF. CDR3 DNA sequence: TGTGCCAGCAGCCAAGAGATTCGGTATTCCACAGATACGCAGTATTTT.

The chain is built from TRBV5-1 and TRBJ2-3; D ambiguous. Germline CDR1 reads SGHRS; CDR2 reads YFSETQ. The V gene lost 4 bases and the J gene lost 0 bases, with 9 bases spanning the gap. This CDR3 comprises 14 residues. As DNA, the CDR3 is TGCGCCAGCAGCCAGGCGTTGAGCACAGATACGCAGTATTTT. This codes for CASSQALSTDTQYF.

Ten or more counts support this clonotype. V and J are TRBV3-1 and TRBJ1-5; D is uncertain. Between the trimmed V and J ends, which lost 0 bases and 3 bases, there was a span of 6 bases. Per the germline V gene, CDR1 is LGHDT and CDR2 is YNNKEL (reference sequence). This CDR3 comprises 14 residues. In nucleotides, the CDR3 is TGTGCCAGCAGCCAAGATCTTCACAATCAGCCCCAGCATTTT. Encoded protein: CASSQDLHNQPQHF.

This clonotype was counted many times. V usage is TRBV6-2 or TRBV6-3 and J usage is TRBJ2-1; 12 positions match TRBD1. CDR3 length equals 16 residues. V was clipped by 2 bases and J by 8 bases; unmatched bases: 7. Per germline, CDR1 MNHEY and CDR2 SVGEGT. The DNA for the CDR3 is TGTGCCAGCAGTTACCCGGGACAGGGGGCTGCTGATGAGCAGTTCTTC. Its protein is CASSYPGQGAADEQFF.

V is TRBV6-5 and J is TRBJ2-7; 9 bases agree with TRBD2. This CDR3 comprises 17 residues. Trimming at V came to 0 bases and at J to 4 bases, leaving 10 bases not matched to a gene. The germline V gene has CDR1 MNHEY and CDR2 SVGAGI. The CDR3 sequence: CASSYSSAGGSLYEQYF. CDR3 coding DNA: TGTGCCAGCAGTTACTCTTCCGCGGGGGGGTCTTTGTACGAGCAGTACTTC.

This chain connects TRBV6-5 to TRBJ2-7, with a weak D call TRBD1 (6 bases). The CDR3 is 15 amino acids. Trimming removed 0 bases at V and 2 bases at J, with 11 bases between. The germline V gene encodes CDR1 MNHEY and CDR2 SVGAGI. The CDR3 sequence is CASSYSSRGAYEQYF. As DNA, the CDR3 is TGTGCCAGCAGTTACTCGAGCAGGGGAGCCTACGAGCAGTACTTC.

V and J are TRBV4-3 and TRBJ1-1; the D gene is possibly TRBD1 (5 bases). With 7 bases removed from V and 7 bases from J, the gap between germline ends came to 19 bases. This CDR3 spans 14 amino acids. Germline V CDR1 and CDR2: LGHNA, YSLEER. CDR3 DNA sequence: TGCGCCAGCAATCGCGGGGGACCAACCTATGAAGCTTTCTTT. As protein: CASNRGGPTYEAFF.

The rearrangement links TRBV11-2 to TRBJ1-1, with TRBD1 as a possible D gene (5 bases). CDR3 length: 15 residues. The V end was cut by 8 bases, the J end by 2 bases, with 18 bases between. Germline assignment: CDR1 SGHAT and CDR2 FQNNGV. CDR3 DNA sequence: TGTGCCAGCTTGCGGACAAGTTTCCCTAACACTGAAGCTTTCTTT. This sequence encodes CASLRTSFPNTEAFF. Full variable domain (remainder filled in from reference TRBV11-2 and TRBJ1-1): EAGVAQSPRYKIIEKRQSVAFWCNPISGHATLYWYQQILGQGPKLLIQFQNNGVVDDSQLPKDRFSAERLKGVDSTLKIQPAKLEDSAVYLCASLRTSFPNTEAFFGQGTRLTVV.